This passage covers 18 T cell receptor beta chains from one sample sequenced in a study of beta chain features in type 1 diabetes. Of the isolated RNA, all was reverse transcribed, and so the sequenced material was expressed TCRB transcripts. Using immunoSEQ multiplex PCR, the repertoire was profiled, and TCRdb retains in-frame clones only, with some absent. The sample holds approximately 140,000 clones, approximately 10% seen once. The sample comprised central memory CD4+ T cells from blood. The receptors here all came from a woman in her thirties or forties in good health.

The chain couples TRBV6-6 to TRBJ1-2, with D possibly being TRBD1 (6 bases). Germline V gene lookup returns CDR1 MNHNY and CDR2 SVGAGI (reference sequence). The CDR3 spans 16 residues. V was clipped by 2 bases and J by 7 bases, with 20 bases between them. CDR3 coding DNA: TGTGCCAGCAGTTACATTTCGCGGGGGGCGGACGGTGGCTACACCTTC. It yields the protein CASSYISRGADGGYTF.

This clone was counted between two and nine times. The chain couples TRBV7-8 to TRBJ2-3; 13 nucleotides match TRBD2. V lost 4 bases to trimming and J lost 5 bases; unmatched junction nucleotides: 6. CDR3 length: 16 amino acids. CDR1 SGHVS and CDR2 FQNEAQ come from the germline V gene. The CDR3 loop reads CASSSGLAGAIDTQYF. The CDR3 region has the DNA TGTGCCAGCAGCTCCGGACTAGCGGGGGCCATAGATACGCAGTATTTT.

V and J are TRBV2 and TRBJ2-3; D may be TRBD2 (6 bases). Between the trimmed V and J ends, which lost 4 bases and 1 base, there was a span of 12 bases. CDR3 length: 15 amino acids. Germline lookup yields CDR1 SNHLY and CDR2 FYNNEI. The CDR3 DNA reads as TGTGCCAGCAGTGTTGGGGGGTTAGGCACAGATACGCAGTATTTT. It is translated as CASSVGGLGTDTQYF.

The chain recombines TRBV5-1 with TRBJ2-3; 11 bases align to TRBD2. The germline V gene encodes CDR1 SGHRS and CDR2 YFSETQ. J lost 3 bases, V lost 0 bases, and 9 bases had no gene match. The CDR3 has 18 residues. CDR3 in amino acids: CASSLAPVAGGLTDTQYF. CDR3 coding DNA: TGCGCCAGCAGCTTGGCCCCGGTAGCGGGGGGGCTGACAGATACGCAGTATTTT.

This clone came up many times. The rearrangement links TRBV18 to TRBJ1-2; D is unclear. Germline loops: CDR1 KGHSH, CDR2 LQKENI. Trimming removed 4 bases at V and 7 bases at J, with 16 bases between. The CDR3 is 14 amino acids. Here the CDR3 DNA reads TGTGCCAGCTCACGCGGCTCGGGGTCGGCTGGCTACACCTTC. Translating gives CASSRGSGSAGYTF.

The chain has TRBV7-9 and TRBJ1-2, with a tentative D call TRBD1 (6 bases). The CDR3 length is 18 residues. The germline gives CDR1 SEHNR, CDR2 FQNEAQ (reference sequence). V shed 5 bases and J shed 3 bases, with 25 bases lying between them. CDR3 in DNA: TGTGCCAGCAGCGAAATTTCGGGTCCAAGGGGGGGAGACTATGGCTACACCTTC. Residues: CASSEISGPRGGDYGYTF. The full variable domain, its missing parts supplied by reference TRBV7-9 and TRBJ1-2, is DTGVSQNPRHKITKRGQNVTFRCDPISEHNRLYWYRQTLGQGPEFLTYFQNEAQLEKSRLLSDRFSAERPKGSFSTLEIQRTEQGDSAMYLCASSEISGPRGGDYGYTFGSGTRLTVV.

The chain recombines TRBV14 with TRBJ2-2; D ambiguous. Germline values: CDR1 SGHDN, CDR2 FVKESK. The CDR3 loop spans 16 amino acids. Trimming shortened V by 0 bases and J by 9 bases, and 17 bases separated the two germline ends. CDR3 in amino acids: CASSQDWAIGRRELFF. The CDR3 region has the DNA TGTGCCAGCAGCCAAGATTGGGCTATCGGAAGGCGGGAGCTGTTTTTT.

This chain links TRBV19 with TRBJ2-3; 9 nucleotides line up with TRBD2. The CDR3 sequence is 16 residues long. V dropped 4 bases and J dropped 4; count of bases not matched to a gene: 9. CDR1 is LNHDA, CDR2 SQIVND, per germline (reference sequence). Here the CDR3 reads CASSTPAGGGPDTQYF. The DNA for the CDR3 is TGTGCCAGTAGTACCCCTGCGGGGGGGGGCCCAGATACGCAGTATTTT.

This clone was seen at least ten times. The chain has TRBV7-8 and TRBJ1-6; perhaps TRBD1 as D (5 bases). The CDR3 length is 17 residues. Germline CDR1 reads SGHVS; CDR2 reads FQNEAQ. Trimming stripped 5 bases from V and 7 bases from J, with 21 bases between. In DNA, the CDR3 is TGTGCCAGCAGCAGTAGGGGACCCACGGGGGGGAATTCACCCCTCCACTTT. It yields the protein CASSSRGPTGGNSPLHF.

This clone was found a few times. The V gene is TRBV7-9, the J gene TRBJ1-5, with 8 nucleotides matching TRBD1. J lost 1 base, V lost 5 bases, and 7 bases had no gene match. The germline V gene encodes CDR1 SEHNR and CDR2 FQNEAQ (reference sequence). This CDR3 is built from 16 residues. This CDR3 reads CASSQTGGPSNQPQHF. The DNA for the CDR3 is TGTGCCAGCAGCCAAACAGGGGGGCCAAGCAATCAGCCCCAGCATTTT.

The chain links TRBV18 to TRBJ2-1; TRBD1 is a possible D gene (6 bases). Per germline, CDR1 KGHSH and CDR2 LQKENI. There are 13 residues in the CDR3. Between the trimmed V and J ends, which lost 4 bases and 8 bases, there was a span of 12 bases. The DNA for the CDR3 is TGTGCCAGCTCACTTGGGGGCAGCGATGAGCAGTTCTTC. It yields the protein CASSLGGSDEQFF.

In this sample, this clone turned up a few times. V is TRBV2 and J is TRBJ1-2, with D possibly matching TRBD1 (6 bases). The CDR3 totals 11 residues. Trimming took off 5 bases at V and 8 bases at J, with 9 bases between the two ends. The germline V gene has CDR1 SNHLY and CDR2 FYNNEI. CDR3: CASSNRAGYTF. The CDR3 DNA follows: TGTGCCAGCAGTAACAGGGCGGGCTACACCTTC.

The J gene is TRBJ1-2, the V gene TRBV7-9; D call uncertain. V lost 4 bases, J lost 4 bases, and 13 bases lay in between. Germline V lookup: CDR1 SEHNR, CDR2 FQNEAQ (reference sequence). CDR3 size: 14 residues. The chain's CDR3 is CASSSESAVYGYTF. CDR3 nucleotide sequence: TGTGCCAGCAGCTCAGAGTCGGCGGTCTATGGCTACACCTTC. The full variable domain, rest sourced from reference TRBV7-9 and TRBJ1-2, is DTGVSQNPRHKITKRGQNVTFRCDPISEHNRLYWYRQTLGQGPEFLTYFQNEAQLEKSRLLSDRFSAERPKGSFSTLEIQRTEQGDSAMYLCASSSESAVYGYTFGSGTRLTVV.

The V and J genes are TRBV11-3 and TRBJ2-5; weak D call: TRBD2 (6 bases). The CDR3 runs 15 residues. In germline, CDR1 is SGHNT, CDR2 YENEEA. V lost 3 bases and J lost 2, with 13 bases in between. CDR3 residues: CASSFSGDRQETQYF. CDR3 DNA sequence: TGTGCCAGCAGCTTTTCGGGGGACCGACAAGAGACCCAGTACTTC.

The J gene is TRBJ1-5, the V gene TRBV11-2, with D possibly matching TRBD1 (6 bases). The CDR3 runs to 14 residues. The V end lost 0 bases, the J end lost 6 bases, and 9 bases lay between the germline ends. The germline V gene encodes CDR1 SGHAT and CDR2 FQNNGV. The CDR3 loop is CASSLDRGTQPQHF. The DNA of the CDR3 is TGTGCCAGCAGCTTAGACAGGGGAACTCAGCCCCAGCATTTT.

This clone was seen only a few times. CDR3 coding DNA: TGTGCCAGCAGCTTCGCGGGGATCCAGTTCTTC. Encoded protein: CASSFAGIQFF. This chain links TRBV7-9 with TRBJ2-1; a weak D match, TRBD2 (6 bases). Germline loops: CDR1 SEHNR, CDR2 FQNEAQ (reference sequence). Between the trimmed V and J ends, which lost 3 bases and 13 bases, there was a span of 10 bases. This CDR3 comprises 11 residues. The variable domain in full, completed from reference TRBV7-9 and TRBJ2-1, reads DTGVSQNPRHKITKRGQNVTFRCDPISEHNRLYWYRQTLGQGPEFLTYFQNEAQLEKSRLLSDRFSAERPKGSFSTLEIQRTEQGDSAMYLCASSFAGIQFFGPGTRLTVL.

The chain has TRBV18 and TRBJ2-1, with TRBD1 matching over 9 bases. Per germline, CDR1 KGHSH and CDR2 LQKENI. CDR3 length equals 17 residues. Unmatched junction bases numbered 11, after V lost 3 bases and J lost 5 bases. The CDR3 DNA reads as TGTGCCAGCTCACCCCCCTCCGGGACAGGGAAAGACAATGAGCAGTTCTTC. This codes for CASSPPSGTGKDNEQFF.

This clone was detected ten times or more. The J gene is TRBJ2-3, the V gene TRBV4-3; 8 nucleotides line up with TRBD2. Unmatched junction bases numbered 3, after V lost 0 bases and J lost 1 base. The CDR3 sequence is 16 residues long. Germline CDR1 is LGHNA and CDR2 is YSLEER. The CDR3 is CASSQDTSGRTDTQYF. For the CDR3, the DNA is TGCGCCAGCAGCCAAGATACTAGCGGTCGCACAGATACGCAGTATTTT.